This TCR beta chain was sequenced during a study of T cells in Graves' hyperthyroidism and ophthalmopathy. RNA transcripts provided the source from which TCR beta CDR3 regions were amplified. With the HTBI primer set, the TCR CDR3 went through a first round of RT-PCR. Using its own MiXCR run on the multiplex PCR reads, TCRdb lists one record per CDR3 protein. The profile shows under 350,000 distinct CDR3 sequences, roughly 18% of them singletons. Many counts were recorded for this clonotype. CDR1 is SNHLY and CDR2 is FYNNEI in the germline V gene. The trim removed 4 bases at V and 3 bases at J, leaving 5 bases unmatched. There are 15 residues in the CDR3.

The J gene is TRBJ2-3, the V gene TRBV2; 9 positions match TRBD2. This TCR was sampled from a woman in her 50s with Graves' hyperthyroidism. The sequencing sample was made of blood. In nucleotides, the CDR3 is TGTGCCAGCAGTGGTATTAGCGGGGGTACAGATACGCAGTATTTT. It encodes CASSGISGGTDTQYF.